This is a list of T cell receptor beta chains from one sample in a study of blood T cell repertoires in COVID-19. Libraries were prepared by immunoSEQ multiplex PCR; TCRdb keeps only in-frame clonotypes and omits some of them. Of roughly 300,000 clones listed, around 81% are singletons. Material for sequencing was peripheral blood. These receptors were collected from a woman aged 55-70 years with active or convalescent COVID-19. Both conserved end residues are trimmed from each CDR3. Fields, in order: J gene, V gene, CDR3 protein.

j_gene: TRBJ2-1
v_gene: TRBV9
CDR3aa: ASSGGPRVRDYNEQF

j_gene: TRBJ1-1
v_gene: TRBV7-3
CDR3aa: ASSLQSNTEAF

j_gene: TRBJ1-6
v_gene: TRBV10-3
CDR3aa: AISESGAVNSPLH

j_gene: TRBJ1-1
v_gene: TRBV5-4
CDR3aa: ASSRGGAVDTEAF

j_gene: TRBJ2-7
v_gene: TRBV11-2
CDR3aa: ASSFRQLYEQY

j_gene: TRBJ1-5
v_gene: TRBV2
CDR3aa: ASGDRDQPQH

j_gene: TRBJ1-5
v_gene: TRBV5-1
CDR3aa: ASSWGDREGNQPQH

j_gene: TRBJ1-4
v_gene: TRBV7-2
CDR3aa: ASTGGPNEKLF

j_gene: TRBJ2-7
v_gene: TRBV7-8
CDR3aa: ASSPGPGSSYEQY

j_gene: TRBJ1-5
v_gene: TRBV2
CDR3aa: ASTISGGYQPQH

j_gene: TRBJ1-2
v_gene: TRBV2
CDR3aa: ASSETATNYGYT

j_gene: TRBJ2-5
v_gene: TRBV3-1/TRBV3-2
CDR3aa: ASSRLSVVQETQY

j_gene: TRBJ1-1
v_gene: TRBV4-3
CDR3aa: ASSQEAAGGTEAF

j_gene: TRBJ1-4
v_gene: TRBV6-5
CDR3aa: ASRRGGTAEKLF

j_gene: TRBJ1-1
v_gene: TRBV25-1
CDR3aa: ASSEYNEAF

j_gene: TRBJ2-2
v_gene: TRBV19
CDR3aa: ASSIVRTNTGELF

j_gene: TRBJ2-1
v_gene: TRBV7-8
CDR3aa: ASSLWPGENEQF

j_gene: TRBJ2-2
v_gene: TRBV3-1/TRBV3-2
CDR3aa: ASSQESSGKYGELF

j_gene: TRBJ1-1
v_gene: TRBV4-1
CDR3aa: ASSQVSPSGAAF

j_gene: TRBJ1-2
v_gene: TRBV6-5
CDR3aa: ASRDRVGYGYT

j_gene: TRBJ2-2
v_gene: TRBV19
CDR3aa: ASSIGSTGELF

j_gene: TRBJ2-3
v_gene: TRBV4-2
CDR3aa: ASSQDHNQRGASTDTQY

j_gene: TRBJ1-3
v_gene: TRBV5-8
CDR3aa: ASSFRSAGGNTIY

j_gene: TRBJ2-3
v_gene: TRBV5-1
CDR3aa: ASSHTGAGGQGTQY

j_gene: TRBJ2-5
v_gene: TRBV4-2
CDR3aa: ASSHVGLAGGQETQY

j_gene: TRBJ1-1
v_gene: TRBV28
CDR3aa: ASSLTNTEAF

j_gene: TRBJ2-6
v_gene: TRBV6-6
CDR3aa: ASRGGDSGANVLT

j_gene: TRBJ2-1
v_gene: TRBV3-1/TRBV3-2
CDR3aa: ASSPLGGEQF

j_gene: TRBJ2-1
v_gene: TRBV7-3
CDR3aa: ASSSQGADNEQF

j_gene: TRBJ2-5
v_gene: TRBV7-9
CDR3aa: ASSSIRQGANQETQY

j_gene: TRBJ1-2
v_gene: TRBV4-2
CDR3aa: ASSLDEGANYGYT

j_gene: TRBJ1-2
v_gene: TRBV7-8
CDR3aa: ASSSRDRPHGYT

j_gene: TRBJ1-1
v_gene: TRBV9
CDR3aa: ASNREISDDTEAF

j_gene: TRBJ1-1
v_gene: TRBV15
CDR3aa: ATSSGGGGGAF

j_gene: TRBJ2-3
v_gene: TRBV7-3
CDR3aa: ASSLGGTSTDTQY

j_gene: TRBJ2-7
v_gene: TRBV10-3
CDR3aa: ATRGRGQGDLSSYEQY

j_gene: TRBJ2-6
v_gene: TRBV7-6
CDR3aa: ASSLTGTAHTTFSGANVLT

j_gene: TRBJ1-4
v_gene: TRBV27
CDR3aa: ASIGGANEKLF

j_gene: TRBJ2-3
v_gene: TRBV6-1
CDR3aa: ASSGSGTGSTDTQY

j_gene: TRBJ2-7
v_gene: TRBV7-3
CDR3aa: ASSSLGFLSGGAAEQY

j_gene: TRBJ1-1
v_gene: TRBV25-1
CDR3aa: ASSVRTAVRSTEAF

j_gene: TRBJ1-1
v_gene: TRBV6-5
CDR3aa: ASSRDIPNTEAF

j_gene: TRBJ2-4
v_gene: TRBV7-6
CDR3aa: ASSFGTSGTAKNIQY

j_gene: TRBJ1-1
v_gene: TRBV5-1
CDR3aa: ASSPREGLNTEAF

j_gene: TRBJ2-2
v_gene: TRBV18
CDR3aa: ASSLGTGLTGELF

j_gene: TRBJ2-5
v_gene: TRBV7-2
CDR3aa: ASSYGREETQY

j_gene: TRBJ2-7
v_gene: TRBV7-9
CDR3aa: ASSPDDGGRYYEQY

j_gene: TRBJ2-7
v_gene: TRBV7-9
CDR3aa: ASSLAWTGNEQY

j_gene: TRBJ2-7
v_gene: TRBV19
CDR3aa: ASSIPGSSYEQY

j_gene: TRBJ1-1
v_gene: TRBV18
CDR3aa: ASSRGSGKNTEAF